Below, 26 T cell receptor beta chains from the same sample are listed, as sequenced in a study of blood T cell repertoires in COVID-19. This table comes from immunoSEQ multiplex PCR, and its TCRdb copy is limited to in-frame clones, with some not included. The sample includes 200,000 to 300,000 clones, 70% to 90% of them seen just once. Material for sequencing was PBMCs or T cells enriched from blood (not recorded which). The receptors here all came from a man in his forties or fifties who had been exposed to COVID-19.

V and J are TRBV5-1 and TRBJ1-2, with 7 positions matching TRBD1. Germline V CDR1 and CDR2: SGHRS, YFSETQ. V gave up 4 bases and J gave up 0 bases; unmatched junction bases: 6. The CDR3 has 15 amino acids. The CDR3 nucleotides read TGCGCCAGCAGCCCCTGGACAGGAGCTAACTATGGCTACACCTTC. This codes for CASSPWTGANYGYTF.

This clone was seen more than once but under ten times. The V gene is TRBV5-1, the J gene TRBJ1-4; no clear D gene. In germline, CDR1 is SGHRS, CDR2 YFSETQ. CDR3 size: 14 residues. Deletions cut 0 bases from V and 0 bases from J, with 3 bases between. The CDR3 spells CASSLDSTNEKLFF. CDR3 nucleotides: TGCGCCAGCAGCTTGGACTCAACTAATGAAAAACTGTTTTTT.

This chain joins TRBV7-3 and TRBJ2-1, with D possibly TRBD1 on 5 matching bases. V lost 4 bases and J lost 7, with 11 bases in between. Germline CDR1 reads SGHTA; CDR2 reads FQGTGA. This CDR3 has 13 amino acids. The CDR3 sequence: CASSSQPGNEQFF. The CDR3 nucleotides are TGTGCCAGCAGCTCCCAACCAGGGAATGAGCAGTTCTTC. Variable domain in full (rest from reference TRBV7-3 and TRBJ2-1): GAGVSQTPSNKVTEKGKYVELRCDPISGHTALYWYRQSLGQGPEFLIYFQGTGAADDSGLPNDRFFAVRPEGSVSTLKIQRTERGDSAVYLCASSSQPGNEQFFGPGTRLTVL.

The V gene is TRBV19, the J gene TRBJ2-2, with a weak D call TRBD2 (5 bases). Germline values: CDR1 LNHDA, CDR2 SQIVND (reference sequence). Deletions cut 3 bases from V and 2 bases from J, with 10 bases between. The length of the CDR3 is 15 residues. The CDR3 loop is CASSIRRTNTGELFF. CDR3 DNA: TGTGCCAGTAGTATTCGTCGGACTAACACCGGGGAGCTGTTTTTT.

This clone appeared a single time. The J gene is TRBJ2-1, the V gene TRBV5-1, with D possibly TRBD1 on 6 matching bases. Trimming shortened V by 0 bases and J by 5 bases, and 12 bases separated the two germline ends. Germline V lookup: CDR1 SGHRS, CDR2 YFSETQ. This CDR3 is 15 amino acids long. The CDR3 DNA reads as TGCGCCAGCAGCTTGGGGAACAGGGTTAACAATGAGCAGTTCTTC. Residues: CASSLGNRVNNEQFF.

The rearrangement joins TRBV4-1 to TRBJ2-4, with TRBD2 matching 9 bases. Per the germline V gene, CDR1 is MGHRA and CDR2 is YSYEKL. This CDR3 is built from 16 residues. Losses at the gene ends were 6 bases for V and 0 bases for J; bases not matched to a gene: 6. Written as DNA, the CDR3 is TGCGCCAGCAGTCCTGCGGGGGGGAAAGCCAAAAACATTCAGTACTTC. Its translation: CASSPAGGKAKNIQYF.

The gene calls are TRBV28 and TRBJ2-5; D ambiguous. This CDR3 has 14 residues. V lost 5 bases, J lost 5 bases, and 15 bases lay in between. Germline loops: CDR1 MDHEN, CDR2 SYDVKM. This CDR3 reads CASSTPKARETQYF. CDR3 sequence (DNA): TGTGCCAGCAGTACGCCTAAGGCGCGGGAGACCCAGTACTTC.

CDR3 residues: CSASYGGFFSTREQFF. DNA for the CDR3: TGCAGTGCTAGTTACGGGGGATTCTTTAGTACTCGTGAGCAGTTCTTC. This chain uses TRBV20-1 with TRBJ2-1, with D possibly TRBD2 on 6 matching bases. CDR1 and CDR2 (germline): DFQATT, SNEGSKA (reference sequence). The CDR3 runs to 16 residues. V was pared by 3 bases and J by 9 bases, with 24 bases between.

This clone was observed a few times. The rearrangement joins TRBV6-6 to TRBJ1-3; the match to TRBD1 covers 8 bases. The CDR3 is 14 amino acids. J lost 6 bases, V lost 8 bases, and 9 bases had no gene match. Germline V gene lookup returns CDR1 MNHNY and CDR2 SVGAGI (reference sequence). The CDR3 reads CASLLRTGTNTIYF. In DNA, the CDR3 is TGTGCCAGCCTCCTCCGGACAGGGACAAACACCATATATTTT.

The genes are TRBV5-4 and TRBJ2-1; TRBD2 matches 12 bases. V gave up 5 bases and J gave up 3 bases; unmatched junction bases: 3. Germline V CDR1 and CDR2: SGHNT, YYREEE (reference sequence). The CDR3 covers 15 residues. The CDR3: CASRLTSGGYNEQFF. For the CDR3, the DNA is TGTGCCAGCAGACTGACTAGCGGGGGCTACAATGAGCAGTTCTTC.

J is TRBJ2-1 and V is TRBV6-5, with D unresolved. This CDR3 comprises 12 residues. Trimming took off 4 bases at V and 6 bases at J, with 7 bases between the two ends. The germline V gene encodes CDR1 MNHEY and CDR2 SVGAGI. CDR3 in amino acids: CASSSRGNEQFF. In DNA, the CDR3 is TGTGCCAGCAGTTCCCGCGGCAATGAGCAGTTCTTC.

This chain uses TRBV4-1 with TRBJ1-2; a weak D match, TRBD1 (5 bases). CDR1 is MGHRA and CDR2 is YSYEKL in the germline V gene. The CDR3 consists of 14 residues. Between the trimmed V and J ends, which lost 0 bases and 6 bases, there was a span of 11 bases. Here the CDR3 reads CASSQDSGYHGYTF. The CDR3 DNA follows: TGCGCCAGCAGCCAAGATTCAGGGTACCATGGCTACACCTTC.

V gene TRBV28 combines with J gene TRBJ1-1; no firm D call. The germline gives CDR1 MDHEN, CDR2 SYDVKM. Trimming cost V 6 bases and J 6 bases, with 17 bases left between them. The CDR3 runs 14 residues. CDR3 residues: CASRKSQVGAEAFF. The DNA for the CDR3 is TGTGCCAGCAGGAAAAGTCAGGTCGGGGCTGAAGCTTTCTTT.

This clone was counted a few times. The chain uses TRBV4-2 and TRBJ2-7, with D unresolved. The CDR3 has 16 amino acids. From germline, CDR1 is LGHNA and CDR2 YNFKEQ. The V end lost 5 bases, the J end lost 5 bases, and 22 bases lay between the germline ends. The CDR3 loop reads CASSSLSFNLPHEQYV. CDR3 nucleotides: TGTGCCAGCAGCTCTCTTAGCTTTAACCTCCCTCACGAGCAGTACGTC.

The chain recombines TRBV30 with TRBJ1-2; D possibly corresponds to TRBD1 (6 bases). Trimming left V 0 bases short and J 3 bases short, with 11 bases between. Germline CDR1 and CDR2: GTSNPN and SVGIG (reference sequence). The CDR3 has 14 amino acids. The CDR3 is CAWSVRGAHYGYTF. CDR3 sequence (DNA): TGTGCCTGGAGTGTACGGGGGGCCCACTATGGCTACACCTTC.

J is TRBJ2-1 and V is TRBV5-1; a possible D gene is TRBD2 (6 bases). Trimming removed 1 base from V and 2 bases from J, with 10 bases in between. CDR1 and CDR2 from the germline V gene are SGHRS and YFSETQ. CDR3 length: 15 residues. CDR3 region: CASSLTGVTYNEQFF. CDR3 DNA sequence: TGCGCCAGCAGCTTGACGGGAGTCACCTACAATGAGCAGTTCTTC. Supplemented by reference TRBV5-1 and TRBJ2-1, the full variable domain reads KAGVTQTPRYLIKTRGQQVTLSCSPISGHRSVSWYQQTPGQGLQFLFEYFSETQRNKGNFPGRFSGRQFSNSRSEMNVSTLELGDSALYLCASSLTGVTYNEQFFGPGTRLTVL.

The chain couples TRBV6-5 to TRBJ1-2; perhaps TRBD1 as D (5 bases). Germline V lookup: CDR1 MNHEY, CDR2 SVGAGI. This CDR3 region has 13 residues. Trimming cost V 11 bases and J 8 bases, with 21 bases left between them. In DNA form, the CDR3 reads TGTGCCGGCGGGGGAGGGTTTGTTCTGGGCTACACCTTC. Protein: CAGGGGFVLGYTF.

This clone was counted a single time. The rearrangement links TRBV5-4 to TRBJ2-3, with D possibly TRBD2 on 6 matching bases. Trimming took 0 bases from V and 5 from J, leaving 13 bases between them. CDR1 SGHNT and CDR2 YYREEE come from the germline V gene (reference sequence). The CDR3 spans 15 residues. This chain's CDR3 is CASSLGGDRQDTQYF. The CDR3 DNA follows: TGTGCCAGCAGCTTGGGGGGGGATCGGCAAGATACGCAGTATTTT.

The chain carries TRBV24-1 and TRBJ2-1; TRBD2 matches 9 bases. Looked up from germline, CDR1 is KGHDR and CDR2 is SFDVKD. V lost 3 bases to trimming and J lost 0 bases; unmatched junction nucleotides: 17. The CDR3 loop spans 21 amino acids. CDR3 residues: CATSDTSAGRAGGSSYNEQFF. In nucleotides, the CDR3 is TGTGCCACCAGTGATACCAGTGCCGGGAGAGCGGGAGGAAGCTCCTACAATGAGCAGTTCTTC.

The rearrangement uses TRBV6-6 and TRBJ2-5; D might be TRBD1 (6 bases). Per germline, CDR1 MNHNY and CDR2 SVGAGI (reference sequence). The CDR3 is 13 residues long. The ends were cut back, 6 bases at V and 1 base at J, with 9 bases in the middle. This CDR3 reads CASRKQGQETQYF. The CDR3 DNA follows: TGTGCCAGCAGGAAACAGGGCCAAGAGACCCAGTACTTC.

CDR3 in amino acids: CASSPGQSFNYGYTF. DNA for the CDR3: TGTGCCAGCTCACCGGGACAGAGCTTTAACTATGGCTACACCTTC. The V call is TRBV18, the J call TRBJ1-2, with 7 bases identical to TRBD1. This CDR3 is 15 amino acids long. The J segment lost 1 base and the V segment lost 3 bases, leaving 5 bases of the junction unmatched. The germline gives CDR1 KGHSH, CDR2 LQKENI. Based on the CDR3 plus reference TRBV18 and TRBJ1-2, the full variable domain is NAGVMQNPRHLVRRRGQEARLRCSPMKGHSHVYWYRQLPEEGLKFMVYLQKENIIDESGMPKERFSAEFPKEGPSILRIQQVVRGDSAAYFCASSPGQSFNYGYTFGSGTRLTVV.

This clone appeared once. The rearrangement links TRBV14 to TRBJ1-3; no reliable D call. The CDR3 runs 14 residues. In germline, CDR1 is SGHDN, CDR2 FVKESK. Between the trimmed V and J ends, which lost 1 base and 4 bases, there was a span of 8 bases. The CDR3 DNA follows: TGTGCCAGCAGCCAAGTGTCTCGGGGAAACACCATATATTTT. Its protein product is CASSQVSRGNTIYF.

The chain combines TRBV19 with TRBJ1-5; D remains ambiguous. The V and J ends lost 2 bases and 2 bases respectively, with 10 bases between them. This CDR3 has 15 amino acids. Germline-derived CDR1 and CDR2 are LNHDA and SQIVND (reference sequence). Here the CDR3 reads CASSIRPEGNQPQHF. DNA of the CDR3: TGTGCCAGTAGTATACGGCCAGAGGGCAATCAGCCCCAGCATTTT.

The J gene is TRBJ1-1, the V gene TRBV10-3, with TRBD1 matching over 11 bases. Unmatched junction bases numbered 1, after V lost 3 bases and J lost 4 bases. CDR3 length: 14 residues. Germline V lookup: CDR1 ENHRY, CDR2 SYGVKD. CDR3: CAISEGTGGTEAFF. Written as DNA, the CDR3 is TGTGCCATCAGTGAAGGGACAGGGGGCACTGAAGCTTTCTTT.

This clone was seen only once. The chain recombines TRBV11-2 with TRBJ1-1, with D unresolved. V lost 0 bases to trimming and J lost 6 bases, with 17 bases between them. The CDR3 totals 16 residues. Germline V gene data show CDR1 as SGHAT and CDR2 as FQNNGV. The CDR3 DNA sequence: TGTGCCAGCAGCTTAGAACCCCCGCCCGCGGGTTCTGAAGCTTTCTTT. Protein product: CASSLEPPPAGSEAFF.

The chain links TRBV2 to TRBJ1-3; possibly TRBD1 for D (6 bases). CDR1 and CDR2 from the germline V gene are SNHLY and FYNNEI. Trimming left V 5 bases short and J 2 bases short, with 10 bases between. CDR3 length equals 14 residues. The CDR3 DNA reads as TGTGCCAGCAGTACCACAGGGACTGGAAACACCATATATTTT. Translation: CASSTTGTGNTIYF.